This T cell receptor (beta chain) was sequenced during a study of OX40 agonist ivuxolimab in advanced cancers. Overall study context: Males comprised over 80% of the group, whose mean age was approximately 60 years (range 23 to 79).

Some clones are missing from TCRdb's copy, which holds only in-frame ones; the method was immunoSEQ multiplex PCR. The sample lists some 90,000 clones, roughly 90% occurring once. This CDR3 spans 16 amino acids. Trimming took 5 bases from V and 2 from J, leaving 17 bases between them. Germline CDR1 is LNHDA and CDR2 is SQIVND (reference sequence). The V call is TRBV19, the J call TRBJ2-3; D not certain. This receptor was taken from an adult with an advanced solid tumor such as melanoma, head and neck, liver or kidney cancer. Material: CD4+ or CD8+ T cells sorted from blood, obtained in a trial of the OX40 agonist ivuxolimab. The DNA of the CDR3 is TGTGCCAGTAGTCTAGTGATCCTCCAATCCACAGATACGCAGTATTTT. Its translation: CASSLVILQSTDTQYF.